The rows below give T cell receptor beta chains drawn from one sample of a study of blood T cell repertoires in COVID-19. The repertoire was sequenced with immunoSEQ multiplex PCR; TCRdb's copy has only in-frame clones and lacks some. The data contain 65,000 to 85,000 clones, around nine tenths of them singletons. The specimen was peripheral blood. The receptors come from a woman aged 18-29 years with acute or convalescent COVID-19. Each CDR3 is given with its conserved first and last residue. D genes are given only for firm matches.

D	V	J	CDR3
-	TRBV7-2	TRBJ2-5	CASSLVGITPETQYF
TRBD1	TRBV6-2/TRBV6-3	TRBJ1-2	CASSYSSRGRGYGYTF
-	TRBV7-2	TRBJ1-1	CASSIPRQAPSPEAFF
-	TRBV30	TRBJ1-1	CAWGRENTEAFF
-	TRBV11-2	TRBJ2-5	CASSQLAGGVQETQYF
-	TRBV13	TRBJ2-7	CASSLGRDSYEQYF
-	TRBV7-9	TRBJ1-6	CASSLTGNNSPLHF
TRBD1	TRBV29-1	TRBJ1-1	CSVGHRGGTEAFF
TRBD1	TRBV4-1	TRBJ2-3	CASSPSGTGAADTQYF
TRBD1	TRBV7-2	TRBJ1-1	CASSLVSTGGQGTEAFF
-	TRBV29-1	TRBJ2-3	CSVEAPRASSTDTQYF
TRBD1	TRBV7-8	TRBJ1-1	CASSFRQGASHLVNTEAFF
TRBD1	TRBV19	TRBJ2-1	CASGGQGSNEQFF
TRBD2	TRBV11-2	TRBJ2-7	CASSLETSGMWGYEQYF
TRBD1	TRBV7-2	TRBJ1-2	CASSLVEGGTNYGYTF
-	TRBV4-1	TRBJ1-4	CASSQAPTANEKLFF
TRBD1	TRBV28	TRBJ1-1	CASSFGDRESTEAFF
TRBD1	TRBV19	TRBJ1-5	CASSMGQGMHQPQHF
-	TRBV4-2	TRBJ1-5	CASSQAQGGNQPQHF
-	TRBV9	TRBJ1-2	CASSHNGRDLYGYTF
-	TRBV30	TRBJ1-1	CAWKQPNTEAFF
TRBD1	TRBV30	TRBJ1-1	CAWSKGQSNTEAFF
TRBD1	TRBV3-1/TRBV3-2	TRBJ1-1	CASSHGQGRTEAFF
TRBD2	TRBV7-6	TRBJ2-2	CASSTLGLADNTGELFF
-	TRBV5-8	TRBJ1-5	CASSGASNQPQHF
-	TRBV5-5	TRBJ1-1	CASSLYRESLNTEAFF
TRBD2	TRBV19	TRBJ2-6	CASSITAGAGGANVLTF
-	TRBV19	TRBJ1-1	CASSIWGGSTEAFF
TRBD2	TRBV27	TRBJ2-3	CASSSGTSGIDTQYF
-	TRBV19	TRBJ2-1	CASSFGADPSYNEQFF
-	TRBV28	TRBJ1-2	CASSFRPTDNYGYTF
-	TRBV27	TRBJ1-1	CASSLHPQGSTEAFF
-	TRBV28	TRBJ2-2	CASSFLSAGRSNTGELFF
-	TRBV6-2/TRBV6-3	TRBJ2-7	CASSYSQAYEQYF
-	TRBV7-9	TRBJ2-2	CASSIPPGEGTGELFF
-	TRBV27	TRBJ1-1	CASRRFEGHTEAFF
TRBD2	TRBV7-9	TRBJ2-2	CASSSTGLAGENTGELFF
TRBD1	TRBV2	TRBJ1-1	CASSRYRGQGNTEAFF
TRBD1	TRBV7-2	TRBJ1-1	CASNSKGTGNTEAFF
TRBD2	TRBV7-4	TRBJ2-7	CASSPKRGGGGLDEQYF
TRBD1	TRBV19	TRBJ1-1	CASSNGQGMYEAFF
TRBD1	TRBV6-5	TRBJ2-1	CASKIGTGGYNEQFF
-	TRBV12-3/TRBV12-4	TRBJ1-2	CASSWNRVQGYTF
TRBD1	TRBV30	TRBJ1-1	CAWKGDRASEAFF
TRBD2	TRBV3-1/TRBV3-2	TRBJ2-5	CASSQVGGSGGETQYF
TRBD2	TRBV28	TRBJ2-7	CASRLAGGSGEQYF
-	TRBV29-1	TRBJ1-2	CSVDSNYGYTF
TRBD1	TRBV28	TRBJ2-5	CASSSGQTETQYF
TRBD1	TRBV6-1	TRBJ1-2	CASSEEWVGTGDGYTF
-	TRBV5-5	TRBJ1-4	CASSLLQGTNEKLFF